This is a list of T cell receptor beta chains from one sample in a study of early T cells in non-severe SARS-CoV-2 infection. TCRdb processed the 5' RACE reads anew with MiXCR; each CDR3 protein has one entry. This table holds fewer than 50,000 distinct CDR3 sequences, nearly 7.5% found once. Sequences were obtained from whole blood. These receptors were collected from an adult who was a healthcare worker with PCR-confirmed SARS-CoV-2 infection or an uninfected control (not recorded which). Each CDR3 is given with its conserved first and last residue.

J gene	V gene	CDR3 protein
TRBJ1-1	TRBV4-3	CASSQVGQLTEAFF
TRBJ2-7	TRBV7-8	CASSPWTEQSYEQYF
TRBJ2-5	TRBV5-6	CASSFNLAGGRETQYF
TRBJ2-7	TRBV6-4	CASSDTSVYEQYF
TRBJ2-2	TRBV6-2/TRBV6-3	CASSYLGAGTGELFF
TRBJ2-5	TRBV6-5	CASSWLGETQYF
TRBJ1-4	TRBV4-3	CASSQDKEGEREKLFF
TRBJ2-6	TRBV4-3	CASSQDWMMRGRLGANVLTF
TRBJ1-5	TRBV28	CASRGGTGGQPQHF
TRBJ2-3	TRBV7-2	CASSPDGFLTDTQYF
TRBJ2-7	TRBV5-8	CASSHVSDRYYEQYF
TRBJ2-2	TRBV20-1	CSASSRPGRPGELFF
TRBJ1-2	TRBV14	CASSPDWNYGYTF
TRBJ2-5	TRBV24-1	CATSDLTRSGVETQYF
TRBJ2-7	TRBV20-1	CSARHGSLLHEQYF
TRBJ2-2	TRBV3-1	CASSQGVLKAGELFF
TRBJ2-5	TRBV5-1	CASSPNSGGEETQYF
TRBJ2-1	TRBV7-2	CASSLGTWGINEQFF
TRBJ2-3	TRBV9	CASSRGPSTDTQYF
TRBJ2-7	TRBV5-1	CASSSMGDTAYEQYF
TRBJ1-6	TRBV14	CASSPLLNSPLHF
TRBJ2-3	TRBV7-2	CATFLGGGVTDTQYF
TRBJ2-7	TRBV6-2/TRBV6-3	CASSLLAFSYEQYF